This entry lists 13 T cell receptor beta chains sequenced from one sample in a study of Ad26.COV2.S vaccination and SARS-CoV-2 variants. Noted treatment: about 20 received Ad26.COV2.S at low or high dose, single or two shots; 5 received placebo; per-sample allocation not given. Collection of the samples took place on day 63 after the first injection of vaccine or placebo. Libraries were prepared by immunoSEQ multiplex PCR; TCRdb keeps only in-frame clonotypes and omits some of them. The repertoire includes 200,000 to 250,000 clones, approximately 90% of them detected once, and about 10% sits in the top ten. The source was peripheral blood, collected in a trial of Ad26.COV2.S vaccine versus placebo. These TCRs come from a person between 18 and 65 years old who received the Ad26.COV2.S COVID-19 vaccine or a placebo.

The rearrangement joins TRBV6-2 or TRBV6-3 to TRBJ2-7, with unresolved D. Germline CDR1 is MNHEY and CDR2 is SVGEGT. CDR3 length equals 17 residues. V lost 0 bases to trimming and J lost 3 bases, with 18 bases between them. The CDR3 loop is CASSYSPTVSQNYEQYF. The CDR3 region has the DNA TGTGCCAGCAGTTACTCCCCTACAGTATCCCAAAACTACGAGCAGTACTTC.

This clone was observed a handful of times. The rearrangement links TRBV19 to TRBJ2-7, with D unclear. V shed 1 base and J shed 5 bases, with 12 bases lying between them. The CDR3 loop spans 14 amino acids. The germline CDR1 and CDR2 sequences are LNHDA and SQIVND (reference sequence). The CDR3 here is CASSIARNRHEQYF. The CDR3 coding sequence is TGTGCCAGTAGTATAGCTCGAAACCGCCACGAGCAGTACTTC.

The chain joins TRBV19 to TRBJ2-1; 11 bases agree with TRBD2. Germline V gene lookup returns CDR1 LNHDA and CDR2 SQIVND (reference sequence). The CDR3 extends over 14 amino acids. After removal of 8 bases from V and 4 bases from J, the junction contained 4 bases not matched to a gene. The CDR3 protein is CASGGTSGYNEQFF. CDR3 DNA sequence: TGTGCCAGTGGGGGGACTAGCGGATACAATGAGCAGTTCTTC.

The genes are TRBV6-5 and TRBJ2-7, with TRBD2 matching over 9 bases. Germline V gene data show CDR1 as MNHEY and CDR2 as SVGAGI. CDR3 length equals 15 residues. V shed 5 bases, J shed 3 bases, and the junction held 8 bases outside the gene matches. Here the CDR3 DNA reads TGTGCCAGCAGTAATGGGCTAGCGGGGCTCTACGAGCAGTACTTC. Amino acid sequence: CASSNGLAGLYEQYF.

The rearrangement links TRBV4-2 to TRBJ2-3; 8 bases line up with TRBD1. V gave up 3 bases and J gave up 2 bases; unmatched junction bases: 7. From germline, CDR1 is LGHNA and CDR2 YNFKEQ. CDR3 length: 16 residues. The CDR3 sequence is CASSQGDRRNTDTQYF. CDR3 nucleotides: TGTGCCAGCAGCCAGGGGGACAGGCGGAACACAGATACGCAGTATTTT.

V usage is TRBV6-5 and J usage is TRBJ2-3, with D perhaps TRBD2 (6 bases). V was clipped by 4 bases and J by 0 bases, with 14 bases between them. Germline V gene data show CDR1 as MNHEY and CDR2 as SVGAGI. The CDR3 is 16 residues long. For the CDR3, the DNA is TGTGCCAGCAGTTCCCCGGGACTCGGAAGCACAGATACGCAGTATTTT. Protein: CASSSPGLGSTDTQYF.

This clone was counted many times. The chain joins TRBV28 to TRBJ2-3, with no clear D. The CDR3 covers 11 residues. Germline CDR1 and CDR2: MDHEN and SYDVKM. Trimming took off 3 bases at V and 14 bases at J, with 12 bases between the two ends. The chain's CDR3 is CASSLITPGYF. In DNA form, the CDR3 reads TGTGCCAGCAGTTTGATAACCCCGGGGTATTTT.

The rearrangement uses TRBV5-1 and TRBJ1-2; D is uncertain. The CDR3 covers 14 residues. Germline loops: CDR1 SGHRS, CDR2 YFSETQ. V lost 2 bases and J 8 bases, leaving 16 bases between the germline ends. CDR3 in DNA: TGCGCCAGCAGCTTATACACAGACGCAGTAGGCTACACCTTC. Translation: CASSLYTDAVGYTF.

As DNA, the CDR3 is TGTGCCAGCAGTTTAGGGCCCGTAAAGTACTTC. Translation gives CASSLGPVKYF. The rearrangement uses TRBV12-3 or TRBV12-4 and TRBJ2-7; the D is unclear. There are 11 residues in the CDR3. V lost 1 base and J lost 11, with 9 bases in between.

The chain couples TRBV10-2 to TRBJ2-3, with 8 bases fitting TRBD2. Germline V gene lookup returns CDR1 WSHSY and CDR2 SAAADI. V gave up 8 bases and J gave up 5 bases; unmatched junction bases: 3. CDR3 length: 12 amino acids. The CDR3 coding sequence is TGCGCCAGCTCCGGGGGGGTAGATACGCAGTATTTT. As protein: CASSGGVDTQYF.

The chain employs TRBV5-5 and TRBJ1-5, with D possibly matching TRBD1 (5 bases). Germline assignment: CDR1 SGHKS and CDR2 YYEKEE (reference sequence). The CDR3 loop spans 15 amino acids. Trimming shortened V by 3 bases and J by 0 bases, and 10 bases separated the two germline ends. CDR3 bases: TGTGCCAGCAGCTACGACAGCTATAGCAATCAGCCCCAGCATTTT. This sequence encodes CASSYDSYSNQPQHF.

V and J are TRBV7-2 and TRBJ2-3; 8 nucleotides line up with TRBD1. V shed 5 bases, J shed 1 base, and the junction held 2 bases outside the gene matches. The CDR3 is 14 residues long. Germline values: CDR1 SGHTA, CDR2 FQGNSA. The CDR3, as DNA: TGTGCCAGCAGCCCACAGGGGGGCACAGATACGCAGTATTTT. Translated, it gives CASSPQGGTDTQYF.

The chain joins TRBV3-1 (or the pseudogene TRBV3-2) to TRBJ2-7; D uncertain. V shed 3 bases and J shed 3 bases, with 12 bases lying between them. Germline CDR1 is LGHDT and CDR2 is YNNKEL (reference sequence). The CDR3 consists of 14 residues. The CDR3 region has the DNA TGTGCCAGCAGCCACTACGTAAAGATCTACGAGCAGTACTTC. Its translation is CASSHYVKIYEQYF.